The 3 T cell receptor beta chains given below trace back to one sample, sequenced in a study of T cell responses to AZD1222 COVID-19 vaccine. Only in-frame clones appear in the TCRdb table, and some are missing; sequencing was by immunoSEQ multiplex PCR. The repertoire consists of 55,000 to 85,000 clones, with 84% occurring once and the leading ten covering approximately 9.8%. Material: peripheral blood, obtained on day 0 of AZD1222 vaccination. The receptor set was obtained from an adult in good health.

The rearrangement uses TRBV13 and TRBJ2-5, with D perhaps matching TRBD1 or TRBD2 (7 bases each). The CDR3 spans 14 residues. CDR1 is PRHDT and CDR2 is FYEKMQ in the germline V gene (reference sequence). V was trimmed by 4 bases and J by 7 bases, leaving 16 bases between them. Here the CDR3 DNA reads TGTGCCAGCAGCTCTCTCCAGGGGGAGGGGACCCAGTACTTC. Its protein is CASSSLQGEGTQYF. The variable domain in full, completed from reference TRBV13 and TRBJ2-5, reads AAGVIQSPRHLIKEKRETATLKCYPIPRHDTVYWYQQGPGQDPQFLISFYEKMQSDKGSIPDRFSAQQFSDYHSELNMSSLELGDSALYFCASSSLQGEGTQYFGPGTRLLVL.

The rearrangement joins TRBV6-5 to TRBJ1-2, with no clear D. With 4 bases removed from V and 4 bases from J, the gap between germline ends came to 16 bases. The CDR3 consists of 15 residues. CDR1 is MNHEY, CDR2 SVGAGI, per germline. For the CDR3, the DNA is TGTGCCAGCAGTTTATCTCAGGAACTCCTCTATGGCTACACCTTC. Translated: CASSLSQELLYGYTF.

This chain joins TRBV4-1 and TRBJ1-2; D is unclear. V dropped 0 bases and J dropped 8 bases, with 13 bases sitting between them. This CDR3 is built from 14 residues. Germline values: CDR1 MGHRA, CDR2 YSYEKL. The CDR3 protein is CASSQEAQLRGYTF. CDR3 DNA: TGCGCCAGCAGCCAAGAGGCCCAGTTGAGGGGCTACACCTTC.